The 32 T cell receptor beta chains listed next were all sequenced from one sample in a study of blood T cell repertoires in COVID-19. Generated by immunoSEQ multiplex PCR, the TCRdb table keeps only in-frame clones and is missing some. The table includes 100,000 to 150,000 clones, about 88% detected once. The sample comprised peripheral blood. Receptors originate from a human donor in a cohort sampled during active COVID-19.

V usage is TRBV29-1 and J usage is TRBJ2-2; TRBD1 is a possible D gene (5 bases). The germline V and J ends were trimmed by 7 bases and 2 bases, with 14 bases remaining between them. The V gene's germline CDR1 is SQVTM and CDR2 ANQGSEA. This CDR3 contains 14 residues. The CDR3 DNA is TGCAGCGCATCGGTTGGACACAACACCGGGGAGCTGTTTTTT. Translated: CSASVGHNTGELFF.

V gene TRBV11-2 combines with J gene TRBJ2-3; no reliable D call. This CDR3 region has 15 residues. CDR1 is SGHAT, CDR2 FQNNGV, per germline. Trimming took 3 bases from V and 7 from J, leaving 17 bases between them. In nucleotides, the CDR3 is TGTGCCAGCAGCTTTGTACACGGAGCAAGCCATACGCAGTATTTT. This sequence encodes CASSFVHGASHTQYF.

Turning to this clone: One end of the junction varies from germline; a read error may be responsible. The V and J genes are TRBV12-5 and TRBJ1-4, with D hard to call. The germline V gene has CDR1 LGHNT and CDR2 FRNRAP. This CDR3 has 11 residues. CDR3 sequence: CASGLVTGVRF. Written as DNA, the CDR3 is TGTGCTAGTGGTTTGGTGACCGGGGTTCGTTTT.

This chain uses TRBV9 with TRBJ2-1, with D perhaps TRBD1 (6 bases). The germline gives CDR1 SGDLS, CDR2 YYNGEE. The CDR3 runs 15 residues. V shed 0 bases and J shed 4 bases, with 11 bases lying between them. DNA of the CDR3: TGTGCCAGCAGCGTAGGAGGAGGACAGTACAATGAGCAGTTCTTC. Protein: CASSVGGGQYNEQFF.

The chain is built from TRBV9 and TRBJ2-5; TRBD2 agrees at 9 bases. Germline V gives CDR1 SGDLS, CDR2 YYNGEE. V lost 3 bases to trimming and J lost 0 bases; unmatched junction nucleotides: 6. This CDR3 is 16 amino acids long. The CDR3 sequence: CASSAGTSWYQETQYF. In DNA form, the CDR3 reads TGTGCCAGCAGCGCCGGGACTAGCTGGTACCAAGAGACCCAGTACTTC.

The CDR3 loop is CASSGGLGVVSYTF. Here the CDR3 DNA reads TGTGCCAGCAGCGGCGGGCTTGGGGTCGTGAGCTACACCTTC. The rearrangement uses TRBV7-6 and TRBJ1-2; D uncertain. The CDR3 runs to 14 residues. V lost 5 bases and J lost 9, with 19 bases in between. From germline, CDR1 is SGHVS and CDR2 FNYEAQ.

The rearrangement joins TRBV29-1 to TRBJ1-4; maybe TRBD1 (6 bases). This CDR3 comprises 18 residues. Trimming removed 0 bases from V and 7 bases from J, with 24 bases in between. Germline-derived CDR1 and CDR2 are SQVTM and ANQGSEA. CDR3 sequence (DNA): TGCAGCGTTGAAGATCTTCATCTTGGGGCGGGGGCAGGTGAAAAACTGTTTTTT. This gives the protein CSVEDLHLGAGAGEKLFF.

This clone came up once. The chain has TRBV6-1 and TRBJ1-5; D is unclear. This CDR3 has 14 residues. From germline, CDR1 is MNHNS and CDR2 SASEGT. Trimming shortened V by 3 bases and J by 3 bases, and 9 bases separated the two germline ends. This CDR3 is CASSDLALNQPQHF. For the CDR3, the DNA is TGTGCCAGCAGTGATCTAGCGCTCAATCAGCCCCAGCATTTT.

The chain links TRBV29-1 to TRBJ1-6; no clear D. The V end lost 5 bases, the J end lost 7 bases, and 15 bases lay between the germline ends. The CDR3 length is 14 residues. Germline CDR1 and CDR2: SQVTM and ANQGSEA. The CDR3 protein is CSVRGLLPNSPLHF. CDR3 bases: TGCAGCGTTAGAGGACTCCTACCAAATTCACCCCTCCACTTT.

This clone was seen just once. The rearrangement links TRBV5-1 to TRBJ2-7; TRBD1 agrees at 12 bases. Losses at the gene ends were 2 bases for V and 5 bases for J; bases not matched to a gene: 8. The CDR3 spans 16 residues. Looked up from germline, CDR1 is SGHRS and CDR2 is YFSETQ. DNA of the CDR3: TGCGCCAGCAGCTTCCTTTGGGACAGGGGGCAAGACGAGCAGTACTTC. Protein: CASSFLWDRGQDEQYF.

The CDR3, as DNA: TGCAGTGCTAGTCCTCCCGGGGGGAACACTGAAGCTTTCTTT. Protein: CSASPPGGNTEAFF. The chain has TRBV20-1 and TRBJ1-1; tentative D call: TRBD1 (5 bases). This CDR3 is 14 amino acids long. In germline, CDR1 is DFQATT, CDR2 SNEGSKA (reference sequence). Deletions cut 3 bases from V and 1 base from J, with 12 bases between.

The J gene is TRBJ2-5, the V gene TRBV6-1; tentative D call: TRBD1 (5 bases). The CDR3 totals 17 residues. Trimming removed 3 bases at V and 5 bases at J, with 22 bases between. Germline values: CDR1 MNHNS, CDR2 SASEGT. CDR3 in amino acids: CASSDLLGRAVIETQYF. In DNA form, the CDR3 reads TGTGCCAGCAGTGATCTCCTAGGCAGGGCGGTCATTGAGACCCAGTACTTC.

The rearrangement uses TRBV5-1 and TRBJ1-5, with D hard to call. This CDR3 is 15 amino acids long. CDR1 is SGHRS and CDR2 is YFSETQ in the germline V gene. V lost 0 bases, J lost 4 bases, and 11 bases lay in between. CDR3 in amino acids: CASSLDAEVNQPQHF. CDR3 nucleotide sequence: TGCGCCAGCAGCTTGGACGCGGAGGTAAATCAGCCCCAGCATTTT. Complete variable domain (other parts from reference TRBV5-1 and TRBJ1-5): KAGVTQTPRYLIKTRGQQVTLSCSPISGHRSVSWYQQTPGQGLQFLFEYFSETQRNKGNFPGRFSGRQFSNSRSEMNVSTLELGDSALYLCASSLDAEVNQPQHFGDGTRLSIL.

V and J are TRBV5-1 and TRBJ2-7, with D unclear. Germline assignment: CDR1 SGHRS and CDR2 YFSETQ. The V and J ends lost 4 bases and 7 bases respectively, with 15 bases between them. The CDR3 runs 13 residues. The CDR3 reads CASSTNQNLEQYF. Written as DNA, the CDR3 is TGCGCCAGCAGCACCAACCAGAACCTTGAGCAGTACTTC. Full variable domain (remainder filled in from reference TRBV5-1 and TRBJ2-7): KAGVTQTPRYLIKTRGQQVTLSCSPISGHRSVSWYQQTPGQGLQFLFEYFSETQRNKGNFPGRFSGRQFSNSRSEMNVSTLELGDSALYLCASSTNQNLEQYFGPGTRLTVT.

This clone has only a few counts. This chain links TRBV19 with TRBJ2-1; 9 bases map to TRBD2. Trimming removed 7 bases from V and 6 bases from J; junction bases left unmatched: 10. This CDR3 has 15 residues. Germline V lookup: CDR1 LNHDA, CDR2 SQIVND (reference sequence). CDR3 coding DNA: TGTGCCAGTACCCGGGGGCTAGCGGGAATCAATGAGCAGTTCTTC. Translation gives CASTRGLAGINEQFF.

This clone appeared a single time. V gene TRBV2 combines with J gene TRBJ1-2; 7 nucleotides line up with TRBD1. The CDR3 is 14 amino acids. The V gene's germline CDR1 is SNHLY and CDR2 FYNNEI. With V trimmed by 7 bases and J by 5 bases, 10 bases remained unmatched. CDR3: CASIPGGGGYGYTF. DNA of the CDR3: TGTGCCAGCATCCCCGGAGGGGGCGGGTATGGCTACACCTTC.

This chain uses TRBV5-1 with TRBJ2-3; D gene ambiguous. This CDR3 comprises 14 residues. V was cut by 0 bases and J by 1 base, with 6 bases left in between. Looked up from germline, CDR1 is SGHRS and CDR2 is YFSETQ. Written as DNA, the CDR3 is TGCGCCAGCAGCTTGGGGCTGGGCACAGATACGCAGTATTTT. Its protein is CASSLGLGTDTQYF. Full variable domain (outside the CDR3, taken from reference TRBV5-1 and TRBJ2-3): KAGVTQTPRYLIKTRGQQVTLSCSPISGHRSVSWYQQTPGQGLQFLFEYFSETQRNKGNFPGRFSGRQFSNSRSEMNVSTLELGDSALYLCASSLGLGTDTQYFGPGTRLTVL.

J is TRBJ2-5 and V is TRBV5-1, with 9 nucleotides matching TRBD2. The CDR3 has 17 amino acids. The germline V gene encodes CDR1 SGHRS and CDR2 YFSETQ. Unmatched junction bases numbered 10, after V lost 0 bases and J lost 4 bases. This CDR3 is CASSLARAGGLPETQYF. DNA of the CDR3: TGCGCCAGCAGCTTGGCGCGGGCGGGAGGGTTGCCAGAGACCCAGTACTTC.

CDR3 in amino acids: CASSIGTGTDTQYF. Written as DNA, the CDR3 is TGTGCCAGTAGTATAGGGACAGGGACAGATACGCAGTATTTT. This sequence joins TRBV19 and TRBJ2-3; 8 bases line up with TRBD1. Germline V lookup: CDR1 LNHDA, CDR2 SQIVND (reference sequence). The length of the CDR3 is 14 residues. V shed 1 base and J 3 bases; nucleotides not matched to a gene: 0.

This clone was recorded only once. The chain links TRBV5-1 to TRBJ2-1; 8 positions agree with TRBD1. Germline V lookup: CDR1 SGHRS, CDR2 YFSETQ. The CDR3 is 15 amino acids. V was pared by 2 bases and J by 3 bases, with 4 bases of the junction left unmatched. The CDR3 here is CASSLSGGVYNEQFF. CDR3 sequence (DNA): TGCGCCAGCAGCTTATCAGGGGGCGTCTACAATGAGCAGTTCTTC.

The chain carries TRBV5-5 and TRBJ1-5; perhaps TRBD1 as D (5 bases). The CDR3 has 16 amino acids. Trimming shortened V by 0 bases and J by 0 bases, and 10 bases separated the two germline ends. CDR1 SGHKS and CDR2 YYEKEE come from the germline V gene (reference sequence). Here the CDR3 DNA reads TGTGCCAGCAGCTTGGTGTCGGGGGGTAGCAATCAGCCCCAGCATTTT. Translated: CASSLVSGGSNQPQHF.

The chain links TRBV19 to TRBJ1-6; D call uncertain. The CDR3 length is 15 residues. Germline CDR1 and CDR2: LNHDA and SQIVND (reference sequence). Trimming pared 7 bases from V and 7 bases from J, leaving 17 bases between. CDR3 coding DNA: TGTGCCAGTAAGGTATCGGGTCAGCCGAATTCACCCCTCCACTTT. This sequence encodes CASKVSGQPNSPLHF.

This chain uses TRBV3-1 (or the pseudogene TRBV3-2) with TRBJ2-7, with 9 positions matching TRBD1. Trimming at V came to 2 bases and at J to 1 base, leaving 6 bases not matched to a gene. Germline loops: CDR1 LGHDT, CDR2 YNNKEL (reference sequence). The CDR3 runs 16 residues. The CDR3 region has the DNA TGTGCCAGCAGCCAACACGGACAGGGGACTTCCTACGAGCAGTACTTC. It codes for CASSQHGQGTSYEQYF.

The rearrangement links TRBV7-2 to TRBJ1-5, with TRBD1 matching 12 bases. V was clipped by 3 bases and J by 7 bases; unmatched bases: 7. The CDR3 length is 16 residues. Germline V CDR1 and CDR2: SGHTA, FQGNSA. CDR3 coding DNA: TGTGCCAGCAGCTTTACCGGGACAGGGGGCGGGCAGCCCCAGCATTTT. Translating it yields CASSFTGTGGGQPQHF.

The V and J genes are TRBV6-5 and TRBJ2-2, with TRBD1 matching 10 bases. With 6 bases clipped from V and 7 bases from J, the junction kept 5 bases outside the gene matches. The CDR3 loop spans 14 amino acids. CDR1 is MNHEY and CDR2 is SVGAGI in the germline V gene. Written as DNA, the CDR3 is TGTGCCAGCAGGGACAGGGGGGGAATCGGGGAGCTGTTTTTT. It codes for CASRDRGGIGELFF.

The chain is built from TRBV5-1 and TRBJ2-5; 10 bases fit TRBD1. Looked up from germline, CDR1 is SGHRS and CDR2 is YFSETQ. With V trimmed by 0 bases and J by 3 bases, 2 bases remained unmatched. This CDR3 comprises 15 residues. The CDR3 region has the DNA TGCGCCAGCAGCTTGGGGGGGACAGGGGAAGAGACCCAGTACTTC. Translating gives CASSLGGTGEETQYF. Filled out from reference TRBV5-1 and TRBJ2-5, the complete variable domain reads KAGVTQTPRYLIKTRGQQVTLSCSPISGHRSVSWYQQTPGQGLQFLFEYFSETQRNKGNFPGRFSGRQFSNSRSEMNVSTLELGDSALYLCASSLGGTGEETQYFGPGTRLLVL.

This chain links TRBV6-5 with TRBJ1-2, with TRBD1 matching over 7 bases. The V and J ends lost 1 base and 4 bases, in that order; junction bases with no gene match: 6. From germline, CDR1 is MNHEY and CDR2 SVGAGI. There are 15 residues in the CDR3. The CDR3, as DNA: TGTGCCAGCAGTTACTTAGACAGGGATGGCTATGGCTACACCTTC. Protein product: CASSYLDRDGYGYTF.

The chain combines TRBV7-9 with TRBJ2-5; D remains unclear. Germline CDR1 and CDR2: SEHNR and FQNEAQ (reference sequence). The V gene lost 5 bases and the J gene lost 4 bases, with 14 bases spanning the gap. The CDR3 loop spans 14 amino acids. The chain's CDR3 is CASSRLGDPETQYF. CDR3 coding DNA: TGTGCCAGCAGCCGTCTGGGCGATCCAGAGACCCAGTACTTC.

The gene calls are TRBV9 and TRBJ2-7; 10 bases line up with TRBD2. The length of the CDR3 is 15 residues. Germline lookup yields CDR1 SGDLS and CDR2 YYNGEE. Germline trimming cut 0 bases from V and 5 bases from J; bases unmatched to any gene: 5. Here the CDR3 DNA reads TGTGCCAGCAGCGTAGATTCAAGCGGGGGGGACGAGCAGTACTTC. Translating it yields CASSVDSSGGDEQYF.

This rearrangement joins TRBV11-1 to TRBJ2-7; D perhaps matches TRBD1 (5 bases). Germline-derived CDR1 and CDR2 are SGHAT and FQDESV (reference sequence). V lost 1 base and J 2 bases, leaving 9 bases between the germline ends. The CDR3 runs 14 residues. CDR3 nucleotide sequence: TGTGCCAGCAGCTTAGGGGGCAAGACCTACGAGCAGTACTTC. It specifies CASSLGGKTYEQYF.

The chain is built from TRBV19 and TRBJ1-1; TRBD1 agrees at 8 bases. This CDR3 is built from 14 residues. Germline loops: CDR1 LNHDA, CDR2 SQIVND (reference sequence). Losses at the gene ends were 3 bases for V and 1 base for J; bases not matched to a gene: 1. This CDR3 reads CASSIGTGNTEAFF. The CDR3 region has the DNA TGTGCCAGTAGTATTGGGACAGGGAACACTGAAGCTTTCTTT.

The V and J genes are TRBV18 and TRBJ2-7; TRBD2 matches 7 bases. This CDR3 has 15 amino acids. The trim removed 2 bases at V and 4 bases at J, leaving 8 bases unmatched. Germline V gene lookup returns CDR1 KGHSH and CDR2 LQKENI. CDR3 loop: CASSPGGSGIYEQYF. In DNA, the CDR3 is TGTGCCAGCTCACCAGGGGGGAGCGGGATTTACGAGCAGTACTTC.